Below, one TCR beta chain is given with its context. The data are from a study of T-cell reconstitution after alpha-beta-depleted transplantation in children. The TCRbeta library incorporated unique molecular identifiers. MiXCR, applied by TCRdb to the PCR reads, yields one record per CDR3 protein. The profile shows approximately 270,000 distinct CDR3 sequences, more than 8% of them singletons. CDR3 length: 13 amino acids. CDR1 and CDR2 from the germline V gene are DFQATT and SNEGSKA (reference sequence). With V trimmed by 6 bases and J by 9 bases, 8 bases remained unmatched. The clonotype originates from a human donor who donated a stem cell graft to a child with SCID. The sequences come from PBMCs from the stem cell graft donor, collected from the stem cell graft. The chain couples TRBV20-1 to TRBJ2-1, with TRBD2 matching over 10 bases. The CDR3, as DNA: TGCAGTGCCAGCGGGGGGGCTTGGAGTGAGCAGTTCTTC. It encodes CSASGGAWSEQFF.